The 27 T cell receptor beta chains given below trace back to one sample, sequenced in a study of T cell changes during pregnancy in multiple sclerosis. Assay: immunoSEQ multiplex PCR; the TCRdb copy retains only in-frame clones and omits some. The repertoire holds approximately 100,000 clones, with 91% as singletons. The sequences come from peripheral blood, collected in the second trimester of pregnancy. Receptors were obtained from a female donor with multiple sclerosis, enrolled in a pregnancy study.

The chain carries TRBV10-2 and TRBJ1-2; 7 bases fit TRBD1. The CDR3 covers 12 residues. Trimming removed 5 bases from V and 8 bases from J; junction bases left unmatched: 5. Per the germline V gene, CDR1 is WSHSY and CDR2 is SAAADI. CDR3 in amino acids: CASSSTGRGYTF. CDR3 bases: TGCGCCAGCAGTTCGACAGGGCGAGGCTACACCTTC.

This rearrangement joins TRBV28 to TRBJ1-1; D call uncertain. CDR3 length: 13 residues. CDR1 and CDR2 (germline): MDHEN, SYDVKM. The V end was cut by 3 bases, the J end by 1 base, with 6 bases between. The CDR3 is CASSFNTNTEAFF. CDR3 DNA: TGTGCCAGCAGTTTCAACACGAACACTGAAGCTTTCTTT.

This clone was observed once. The V and J genes are TRBV28 and TRBJ1-1, with TRBD1 matching 9 bases. Germline assignment: CDR1 MDHEN and CDR2 SYDVKM. With V trimmed by 6 bases and J by 1 base, 3 bases remained unmatched. The CDR3 has 14 residues. This chain's CDR3 is CASRTGGSNTEAFF. In DNA form, the CDR3 reads TGTGCCAGCAGGACAGGGGGATCGAACACTGAAGCTTTCTTT.

The rearrangement uses TRBV29-1 and TRBJ2-7; 12 bases line up with TRBD2. The CDR3 is made up of 14 amino acids. The germline V gene encodes CDR1 SQVTM and CDR2 ANQGSEA. V was pared by 5 bases and J by 4 bases, with 6 bases of the junction left unmatched. The CDR3 region has the DNA TGCAGCGTTTCCGGACTAGCGGGACAATACGAGCAGTACTTC. It encodes CSVSGLAGQYEQYF.

V and J are TRBV29-1 and TRBJ2-7, with 9 bases aligning to TRBD2. The V segment lost 0 bases and the J segment 4 bases; nucleotides outside the gene matches: 4. Germline loops: CDR1 SQVTM, CDR2 ANQGSEA. The CDR3 has 14 residues. CDR3 in amino acids: CSVEDPAGGYEQYF. As DNA, the CDR3 is TGCAGCGTTGAAGATCCAGCGGGAGGTTACGAGCAGTACTTC.

CDR3 region: CASSLSGQGTTNEKLFF. The CDR3 DNA reads as TGTGCCAGCAGTTTATCTGGACAGGGGACAACTAATGAAAAACTGTTTTTT. The chain links TRBV27 to TRBJ1-4; 9 positions agree with TRBD1. The J segment lost 0 bases and the V segment lost 0 bases, leaving 2 bases of the junction unmatched. Germline values: CDR1 MNHEY, CDR2 SMNVEV (reference sequence). The CDR3 covers 17 residues.

V is TRBV7-2 and J is TRBJ2-7; tentatively, D is TRBD2 (5 bases). CDR3 length: 12 amino acids. Trimming stripped 5 bases from V and 3 bases from J, with 8 bases between. The germline V gene encodes CDR1 SGHTA and CDR2 FQGNSA. The CDR3 DNA is TGTGCCAGCAGCGCGGGCATCTACGAGCAGTACTTC. The encoded protein is CASSAGIYEQYF. The complete variable domain, with remaining parts taken from reference TRBV7-2 and TRBJ2-7, reads GAGVSQSPSNKVTEKGKDVELRCDPISGHTALYWYRQSLGQGLEFLIYFQGNSAPDKSGLPSDRFSAERTGGSVSTLTIQRTQQEDSAVYLCASSAGIYEQYFGPGTRLTVT.

The chain couples TRBV28 to TRBJ1-2; 8 positions match TRBD1. Losses at the gene ends were 3 bases for V and 5 bases for J; bases not matched to a gene: 14. This CDR3 has 17 amino acids. In germline, CDR1 is MDHEN, CDR2 SYDVKM. Written as DNA, the CDR3 is TGTGCCAGCAGTTTTGGGGACAGGAGATTTAGGTCTTATGGCTACACCTTC. This encodes CASSFGDRRFRSYGYTF.

The V and J genes are TRBV27 and TRBJ2-7; TRBD2 agrees at 10 bases. J was trimmed by 2 bases and V by 2 bases; bases with no gene match: 6. The CDR3 runs to 16 residues. The germline CDR1 and CDR2 sequences are MNHEY and SMNVEV (reference sequence). In DNA form, the CDR3 reads TGTGCCAGCAGTTTAGGTTCCCTAGCGGGAGCCTACGAGCAGTACTTC. Translating it yields CASSLGSLAGAYEQYF.

The J gene is TRBJ2-1, the V gene TRBV27; D remains unclear. The CDR3 is 16 amino acids. Germline V gene lookup returns CDR1 MNHEY and CDR2 SMNVEV (reference sequence). V was shortened by 2 bases and J by 2 bases, with 13 bases between the two germline ends. CDR3 coding DNA: TGTGCCAGCAGTTTAATTGTGCCTACTGCCTACAATGAGCAGTTCTTC. Translated, it gives CASSLIVPTAYNEQFF.

This chain links TRBV19 with TRBJ1-1; D gene unclear. V lost 5 bases, J lost 2 bases, and 9 bases lay in between. The germline gives CDR1 LNHDA, CDR2 SQIVND (reference sequence). CDR3 length: 13 residues. This chain's CDR3 is CASSLNRNTEAFF. CDR3 bases: TGTGCCAGTAGTCTTAACAGAAACACTGAAGCTTTCTTT.

V and J are TRBV9 and TRBJ2-7; D possibly corresponds to TRBD1 (6 bases). Deletions cut 4 bases from V and 2 bases from J, with 10 bases between. Germline V CDR1 and CDR2: SGDLS, YYNGEE. The CDR3 totals 13 residues. DNA for the CDR3: TGTGCCAGCAGCCTACGGGACACCTACGAGCAGTACTTC. Translation: CASSLRDTYEQYF.

This clone was detected once. The chain employs TRBV19 and TRBJ1-2, with 7 bases that match TRBD1. From germline, CDR1 is LNHDA and CDR2 SQIVND (reference sequence). The CDR3 has 13 residues. V shed 5 bases, J shed 8 bases, and the junction held 8 bases outside the gene matches. The DNA of the CDR3 is TGTGCCAGTAGTTCCCAGAGGGGGCAGGGCTACACCTTC. Translation: CASSSQRGQGYTF.

V gene TRBV28 combines with J gene TRBJ2-1; 9 bases match TRBD2. The length of the CDR3 is 15 residues. V was pared by 4 bases and J by 4 bases, with 5 bases of the junction left unmatched. Germline values: CDR1 MDHEN, CDR2 SYDVKM. The CDR3 loop reads CASSWSGRSYNEQFF. DNA of the CDR3: TGTGCCAGCAGTTGGAGCGGGAGGAGTTACAATGAGCAGTTCTTC.

The V and J genes are TRBV29-1 and TRBJ1-2; D uncertain. The V gene lost 6 bases and the J gene lost 0 bases, with 14 bases spanning the gap. The CDR3 is 14 amino acids. Per germline, CDR1 SQVTM and CDR2 ANQGSEA. CDR3 residues: CSVPDTVTNYGYTF. DNA of the CDR3: TGCAGCGTCCCCGACACTGTCACTAACTATGGCTACACCTTC.

The chain combines TRBV19 with TRBJ2-3; TRBD2 matches 9 bases. Germline V gene data show CDR1 as LNHDA and CDR2 as SQIVND (reference sequence). V lost 3 bases, J lost 5 bases, and 6 bases stayed unmatched. The CDR3 runs 15 residues. CDR3 sequence reads: CASSIPSGMGDTQYF. The CDR3 DNA follows: TGTGCCAGTAGTATCCCTAGCGGGATGGGAGATACGCAGTATTTT.

V is TRBV29-1 and J is TRBJ2-7, with 8 bases lining up with TRBD1. In germline, CDR1 is SQVTM, CDR2 ANQGSEA. The V gene end was trimmed by 6 bases and the J gene end by 3 bases; junction bases not matched to a gene: 7. The CDR3 is made up of 13 amino acids. The CDR3 spells CSVTTGENYEQYF. CDR3 nucleotides: TGCAGCGTAACGACAGGGGAAAACTACGAGCAGTACTTC.

This CDR3 is CASSSGLAGTYEQYF. CDR3 bases: TGCGCCAGCAGCTCGGGACTAGCGGGGACCTACGAGCAGTACTTC. The J gene is TRBJ2-7, the V gene TRBV4-1, with TRBD2 matching 13 bases. CDR3 length equals 15 residues. Unmatched junction bases numbered 3, after V lost 5 bases and J lost 2 bases. Germline CDR1 reads MGHRA; CDR2 reads YSYEKL.

V usage is TRBV9 and J usage is TRBJ2-3; TRBD2 agrees at 13 bases. V lost 4 bases to trimming and J lost 5 bases; unmatched junction nucleotides: 19. This CDR3 contains 20 residues. From germline, CDR1 is SGDLS and CDR2 YYNGEE. DNA for the CDR3: TGTGCCAGCAGCACCCGGACTAGCGGGAGAGGCGGGTTTGGGGGAGATACGCAGTATTTT. Translated, it gives CASSTRTSGRGGFGGDTQYF. Supplemented by reference TRBV9 and TRBJ2-3, the full variable domain reads DSGVTQTPKHLITATGQRVTLRCSPRSGDLSVYWYQQSLDQGLQFLIQYYNGEERAKGNILERFSAQQFPDLHSELNLSSLELGDSALYFCASSTRTSGRGGFGGDTQYFGPGTRLTVL.

The V gene is TRBV6-6, the J gene TRBJ2-5; TRBD2 matches at 9 bases. The CDR3 covers 15 residues. Germline V CDR1 and CDR2: MNHNY, SVGAGI (reference sequence). Trimming cost V 2 bases and J 4 bases; bases outside gene matches: 5. The CDR3 here is CASSYGNSGRETQYF. The CDR3 DNA sequence: TGTGCCAGCAGTTACGGTAATAGCGGGAGAGAGACCCAGTACTTC.

V gene TRBV10-2 combines with J gene TRBJ2-7; no reliable D call. Between the trimmed V and J ends, which lost 0 bases and 3 bases, there was a span of 6 bases. The CDR3 is 13 amino acids. Germline V gene sequence: CDR1 WSHSY, CDR2 SAAADI. CDR3 DNA sequence: TGCGCCAGCAGTGAGTCGAGGATCTACGAGCAGTACTTC. Translation gives CASSESRIYEQYF.

The CDR3 loop is CASRPRGQYEKLFF. DNA of the CDR3: TGTGCCAGCAGGCCCCGGGGTCAATACGAAAAACTGTTTTTT. The genes are TRBV28 and TRBJ1-4; unclear D gene. The ends were cut back, 6 bases at V and 8 bases at J, with 16 bases in the middle. The CDR3 has 14 amino acids. The V gene's germline CDR1 is MDHEN and CDR2 SYDVKM.

The J gene is TRBJ1-1, the V gene TRBV4-1, with D tentatively TRBD1 (5 bases). Trimming left V 1 base short and J 7 bases short, with 19 bases between. Looked up from germline, CDR1 is MGHRA and CDR2 is YSYEKL. This CDR3 has 16 residues. The CDR3 sequence is CASSQGRVSRGIEAFF. Here the CDR3 DNA reads TGCGCCAGCAGCCAAGGTCGGGTGAGCCGGGGGATTGAAGCTTTCTTT.

This chain links TRBV5-1 with TRBJ2-5, with D tentatively TRBD2 (5 bases). The germline V and J ends were trimmed by 4 bases and 2 bases, with 15 bases remaining between them. CDR3 length: 15 residues. Germline CDR1 reads SGHRS; CDR2 reads YFSETQ. The CDR3 loop reads CASSTSFRRQETQYF. The DNA of the CDR3 is TGCGCCAGCAGCACCTCTTTTCGGAGGCAAGAGACCCAGTACTTC.

V and J are TRBV19 and TRBJ1-5; TRBD1 aligns across 7 bases. The CDR3 is made up of 18 amino acids. Germline V gene lookup returns CDR1 LNHDA and CDR2 SQIVND (reference sequence). V lost 1 base and J lost 0; bases outside the gene matches: 9. The CDR3 here is CASSIGPGGFFSNQPQHF. The CDR3, as DNA: TGTGCCAGTAGTATAGGTCCAGGGGGTTTCTTTAGCAATCAGCCCCAGCATTTT.

The chain recombines TRBV18 with TRBJ1-1; D possibly corresponds to TRBD1 (5 bases). The V gene's germline CDR1 is KGHSH and CDR2 LQKENI. Trimming stripped 6 bases from V and 10 bases from J, with 27 bases between. The CDR3 runs to 16 residues. In nucleotides, the CDR3 is TGTGCCAGCTCCCGCGAAGCCTCGACAGTTTCTTCTAGAGCTTTCTTT. Translation: CASSREASTVSSRAFF.

The chain employs TRBV29-1 and TRBJ2-7; possible D gene TRBD1, 6 bases. The V and J ends lost 4 bases and 3 bases respectively, with 13 bases between them. This CDR3 spans 13 amino acids. Germline loops: CDR1 SQVTM, CDR2 ANQGSEA. The CDR3 nucleotides read TGCAGCGTTGTCGCCGCAGGGGTCTACGAGCAGTACTTC. Translated: CSVVAAGVYEQYF.